The 17 T cell receptor beta chains below were found in one sample sequenced in a study of regulatory T cells in long-lasting Graves disease (dated by TCRdb to the early 2020s). Sample time point, as interpreted from the label and publication: newly diagnosed GD, antithyroid drugs for less than 3 months. For both TCR sequencing and RNA sequencing, RNA was extracted from PBMCs using TRIzol. Library preparation was by multiplex PCR. The listed sequencing device is Illumina HiSeq 4000. To build TCR beta libraries, CDR3 regions were amplified by Arm-PCR using iRepertoire HTBI primers. TCRdb reran the public reads through fastp at Q25 and MiXCR, keeping productive beta chains. Here each entry gathers all rows of one CDR3 protein and keeps the most common genes and DNA. Across this sample there are over 200,000 distinct CDR3 sequences, with approximately 18% seen only once. Clones ranked in the top ten supply around 15% of the sample.

These sequences were also reported in another study, on T cells in Graves' hyperthyroidism and ophthalmopathy.

The sample here was peripheral blood mononuclear cells (PBMCs), taken at new diagnosis, from a patient treated with antithyroid drugs. Every receptor here comes from a woman aged 25 to 45 with Graves disease. Donor details come from another sample of the same person, matched by shared clones.

This clonotype was observed once. The rearrangement links TRBV19 to TRBJ1-1; TRBD1 matches 8 bases. CDR3 length equals 14 residues. With V trimmed by 6 bases and J by 2 bases, 5 bases remained unmatched. CDR1 LNHDA and CDR2 SQIVND come from the germline V gene (reference sequence). CDR3 region: CASSWDRINTEAFF. DNA of the CDR3: TGTGCCAGTAGCTGGGACAGGATCAACACTGAAGCTTTCTTT.

This clonotype was found a few times. The CDR3 reads CASSQQTGWSQPQHF. CDR3 in DNA: TGCGCCAGCAGCCAACAGACAGGGTGGAGTCAGCCCCAGCATTTT. The V gene is TRBV4-1, the J gene TRBJ1-5, with 7 bases lining up with TRBD1. This CDR3 is 15 amino acids long. The germline V gene encodes CDR1 MGHRA and CDR2 YSYEKL. J was trimmed by 6 bases and V by 2 bases; bases with no gene match: 7.

This clonotype was counted ten times or more. The chain carries TRBV6-1 and TRBJ2-1, with 7 bases fitting TRBD1. V was pared by 9 bases and J by 6 bases, with 11 bases of the junction left unmatched. CDR1 is MNHNS and CDR2 is SASEGT in the germline V gene. CDR3 length equals 14 residues. The CDR3 sequence is CASNDRDWGNEQFF. The CDR3, as DNA: TGTGCCAGTAATGACAGGGATTGGGGCAATGAGCAGTTCTTC.

This clonotype was observed many times. This chain links TRBV13 with TRBJ2-7; 7 bases agree with TRBD1. The ends lost 5 bases at V and 4 bases at J; junction bases unmatched: 8. This CDR3 has 14 amino acids. Germline CDR1 reads PRHDT; CDR2 reads FYEKMQ (reference sequence). The CDR3 spells CASSGGQTLYEQYF. The CDR3 DNA is TGTGCCAGCAGCGGGGGACAGACCCTATACGAGCAGTACTTC. The variable domain in full, completed from reference TRBV13 and TRBJ2-7, reads AAGVIQSPRHLIKEKRETATLKCYPIPRHDTVYWYQQGPGQDPQFLISFYEKMQSDKGSIPDRFSAQQFSDYHSELNMSSLELGDSALYFCASSGGQTLYEQYFGPGTRLTVT.

This clonotype was found many times. The chain carries TRBV11-1 and TRBJ2-1; D is perhaps TRBD1 or TRBD2 (5 bases each). V dropped 5 bases and J dropped 9 bases, with 11 bases sitting between them. The CDR3 covers 12 residues. The germline gives CDR1 SGHAT, CDR2 FQDESV (reference sequence). The CDR3 protein is CASSRGRGEQFF. CDR3 coding DNA: TGTGCCAGCAGCCGGGGTAGGGGTGAGCAGTTCTTC.

This clonotype was seen repeatedly, ten times or more. At one of its ends the junction is not consistent with the germline gene, which may arise from a read error. V gene TRBV5-1 combines with J gene TRBJ1-2; D is unclear. The germline V gene encodes CDR1 SGHRS and CDR2 YFSETQ. The CDR3 is 11 residues long. This chain's CDR3 is CASSHEAGYTF. The CDR3 DNA follows: TGTGCCAGCAGCCACGAAGCTGGCTACACCTTC.

In this sample, this clonotype turned up many times. V is TRBV27 and J is TRBJ1-2; maybe TRBD1 (6 bases). Germline CDR1 is MNHEY and CDR2 is SMNVEV (reference sequence). The CDR3 covers 14 residues. V was trimmed by 4 bases and J by 7 bases, leaving 16 bases between them. The CDR3 bases are TGTGCCAGCAGTTCCTACAGGGACGCTTCTGGCTACACCTTC. Protein product: CASSSYRDASGYTF.

This clonotype has a count of ten or more. The chain has TRBV7-2 and TRBJ1-2, with D hard to call. This CDR3 is built from 13 residues. V shed 5 bases and J shed 2 bases, with 9 bases lying between them. Germline CDR1 SGHTA, CDR2 FQGNSA. The DNA of the CDR3 is TGTGCCAGCAGCCGAGACAAGAACTATGGCTACACCTTC. Translation gives CASSRDKNYGYTF.

This clonotype was detected only once. The J gene is TRBJ1-2, the V gene TRBV27, with 12 positions matching TRBD1. The CDR3 has 15 amino acids. Germline CDR1 MNHEY, CDR2 SMNVEV (reference sequence). V lost 7 bases to trimming and J lost 2 bases; unmatched junction nucleotides: 5. CDR3 sequence: CASTGTGGMNYGYTF. The CDR3 bases are TGTGCCAGCACCGGGACAGGGGGCATGAACTATGGCTACACCTTC.

At least ten counts were recorded for this clonotype. The chain uses TRBV6-5 and TRBJ2-5; TRBD2 might be the D (5 bases). V lost 2 bases and J lost 1, with 8 bases in between. Germline loops: CDR1 MNHEY, CDR2 SVGAGI. The CDR3 runs to 14 residues. Here the CDR3 reads CASSYGGSQETQYF. DNA for the CDR3: TGTGCCAGCAGTTACGGAGGCAGCCAAGAGACCCAGTACTTC.

The J gene is TRBJ2-5, the V gene TRBV11-2; 10 nucleotides agree with TRBD2. This CDR3 region has 15 residues. V was pared by 4 bases and J by 0 bases, with 2 bases of the junction left unmatched. Germline V gene lookup returns CDR1 SGHAT and CDR2 FQNNGV. CDR3 region: CASSYLAGDQETQYF. DNA of the CDR3: TGTGCCAGCAGCTATCTAGCGGGGGACCAAGAGACCCAGTACTTC.

The chain links TRBV11-3 to TRBJ2-7; D gene ambiguous. Per the germline V gene, CDR1 is SGHNT and CDR2 is YENEEA. This CDR3 spans 18 amino acids. The V end lost 1 base, the J end lost 3 bases, and 22 bases lay between the germline ends. This CDR3 is CASSLGLNLFRADYEQYF. CDR3 sequence (DNA): TGTGCCAGCAGCTTAGGGCTCAATTTATTTCGGGCCGACTACGAGCAGTACTTC.

This clonotype was seen ten or more times. This chain links TRBV2 with TRBJ1-6; D is undetermined. Per the germline V gene, CDR1 is SNHLY and CDR2 is FYNNEI. Between the trimmed V and J ends, which lost 2 bases and 7 bases, there was a span of 12 bases. CDR3 length equals 15 residues. The CDR3 DNA is TGTGCCAGCAGTGAATCGCGGGCAGTAAATTCACCCCTCCACTTT. Its protein is CASSESRAVNSPLHF.

This clonotype has at least ten counts. This rearrangement joins TRBV2 to TRBJ2-7; no firm D call. V lost 5 bases and J 4 bases, leaving 6 bases between the germline ends. CDR3 size: 11 residues. Germline CDR1 reads SNHLY; CDR2 reads FYNNEI. CDR3: CASSPLYEQYF. In DNA form, the CDR3 reads TGTGCCAGCAGTCCTCTTTACGAGCAGTACTTC.

The rearrangement joins TRBV6-2 or TRBV6-3 to TRBJ1-4; a weak D match, TRBD1 (6 bases). The V gene lost 2 bases and the J gene lost 8 bases, with 15 bases spanning the gap. Germline V gives CDR1 MNHEY, CDR2 SVGEGT. The CDR3 runs to 15 residues. The CDR3 DNA follows: TGTGCCAGCAGTTACCCCCCCCTGACAGGCGAAAAACTGTTTTTT. This encodes CASSYPPLTGEKLFF.

This clonotype occurred a few times. The chain employs TRBV9 and TRBJ1-2, with 9 nucleotides matching TRBD1. The germline CDR1 and CDR2 sequences are SGDLS and YYNGEE. The CDR3 loop spans 15 amino acids. V shed 2 bases, J shed 7 bases, and the junction held 9 bases outside the gene matches. The CDR3 loop reads CASSVGQGPAIGYTF. For the CDR3, the DNA is TGTGCCAGCAGCGTGGGACAGGGCCCCGCTATTGGCTACACCTTC.

This clonotype appeared a few times. One end of the junction varies from germline; a read error may be responsible. The chain links TRBV4-1 to TRBJ1-4; D remains ambiguous. The germline V gene has CDR1 MGHRA and CDR2 YSYEKL. There are 13 residues in the CDR3. The CDR3 DNA reads TGCACCAGCAGCCAGGCCCCCAGGGAAAAACTGTTTTTT. As protein: CTSSQAPREKLFF.